These 27 T cell receptor beta chains came from one sample sequenced in a study of TET2 disruption in CD19-targeted CAR T cells. Stated treatment: autologous CTL019 cells: CD19 CAR with 4-1BB and CD3 zeta domains. Only in-frame clones appear in the TCRdb table, and some are missing; sequencing was by immunoSEQ multiplex PCR. The repertoire table contains several hundred clones. Sample: peripheral blood, taken from a patient treated with CD19 CAR T cells. These receptor sequences come from a man in his sixties or seventies with chronic lymphocytic leukemia.

This clone is called medium-sized (0.01 to 0.1%) based on its frequency. The CDR3 end lies 3 residues beyond the end of the read and is filled in from the germline J gene. The chain combines TRBV4-1 with TRBJ1-2; D might be TRBD1 (6 bases). Per germline, CDR1 MGHRA and CDR2 YSYEKL. Trimming took off 1 base at V and 4 bases at J, with 10 bases between the two ends. The CDR3 length is 14 residues. The CDR3 reads CASSQGGGLYGYTF. CDR3 DNA (partial): TGCGCCAGCAGCCAAGGGGGGGGGCTCTATGGC.

This clone registers large by frequency. The read terminates 3 residues before the CDR3 end, so the remaining end is supplied by the germline J gene. V is TRBV29-1 and J is TRBJ1-2, with D possibly TRBD1 on 5 matching bases. The CDR3 consists of 12 residues. Germline V lookup: CDR1 SQVTM, CDR2 ANQGSEA. Trimming shortened V by 0 bases and J by 4 bases, and 6 bases separated the two germline ends. The CDR3 region is CSVEDQGYGYTF. The CDR3 bases that were read are TGCAGCGTTGAAGATCAGGGCTATGGC. The complete variable domain, with remaining parts taken from reference TRBV29-1 and TRBJ1-2, reads SAVISQKPSRDICQRGTSLTIQCQVDSQVTMMFWYRQQPGQSLTLIATANQGSEATYESGFVIDKFPISRPNLTFSTLTVSNMSPEDSSIYLCSVEDQGYGYTFGSGTRLTVV.

Frequency places this clone as medium-sized. Sequencing ends 3 residues short of the CDR3 end; the germline J gene provides the rest. The chain recombines TRBV19 with TRBJ1-5, with D maybe TRBD1 (5 bases). Germline loops: CDR1 LNHDA, CDR2 SQIVND (reference sequence). Trimming shortened V by 5 bases and J by 7 bases, and 15 bases separated the two germline ends. The CDR3 sequence is 14 residues long. The CDR3 region is CASSDQGARQPQHF. The sequenced part of the CDR3 DNA is TGTGCCAGTAGTGACCAAGGGGCGCGACAGCCC.

This clone ranks as medium-sized in terms of frequency. The CDR3 here is CATGQGIYEQYF. The CDR3 bases that were read are TGTGCCACCGGACAGGGGATCTACGAG. This chain links TRBV19 with TRBJ2-7; the match to TRBD1 covers 9 bases. The CDR3 extends 3 residues past the end of the read, so its final part is completed from the germline J gene. The CDR3 contains 12 residues. The V gene's germline CDR1 is LNHDA and CDR2 SQIVND (reference sequence). Germline trimming cut 10 bases from V and 3 bases from J; bases unmatched to any gene: 4.

This clone shows up as medium-sized by frequency. The observed sequence ends 3 residues before the CDR3 terminus, with the missing tail filled in from the germline J gene. This chain links TRBV18 with TRBJ1-1, with D perhaps matching TRBD1 (5 bases). The CDR3 is made up of 12 amino acids. The germline gives CDR1 KGHSH, CDR2 LQKENI. CDR3 region: CASSPAQGKAFF. CDR3 bases read: TGTGCCAGCTCCCCCGCTCAGGGAAAA. The entire variable domain, with the rest obtained from reference TRBV18 and TRBJ1-1, is as follows: NAGVMQNPRHLVRRRGQEARLRCSPMKGHSHVYWYRQLPEEGLKFMVYLQKENIIDESGMPKERFSAEFPKEGPSILRIQQVVRGDSAAYFCASSPAQGKAFFGQGTRLTVV.

This clone is classed as medium-sized by frequency. With the read ending 3 residues before the CDR3 end, the germline J gene is used to fill in that end. This chain joins TRBV20-1 and TRBJ2-6, with D perhaps TRBD2 (5 bases). The CDR3 has 15 residues. Germline V gives CDR1 DFQATT, CDR2 SNEGSKA (reference sequence). V lost 2 bases and J 2 bases, leaving 10 bases between the germline ends. The part of the CDR3 DNA that was read is TGCAGTGCTAGAAGGACTGCCCCTGGGGCCAACGTC. Amino acids: CSARRTAPGANV. The full CDR3 protein is CSARRTAPGANVLTF.

This clone is called large based on its frequency. The CDR3 is cut off 3 residues early in the read; its end comes from the germline J gene. The chain has TRBV7-2 and TRBJ1-4, with a possible D match to TRBD1 (6 bases). Germline CDR1 is SGHTA and CDR2 is FQGNSA. The CDR3 loop spans 14 amino acids. The V and J ends lost 5 bases and 8 bases respectively, with 15 bases between them. The CDR3 region is CASSPLFTGEKLFF. CDR3 DNA, as far as it was read: TGTGCCAGCAGCCCCTTATTCACAGGGGAAAAA.

By frequency, this clone registers large. The CDR3 end falls 3 residues outside the read, so it is completed with the germline J gene. V gene TRBV5-1 combines with J gene TRBJ1-4, with TRBD1 matching 7 bases. V gave up 4 bases and J gave up 7 bases; unmatched junction bases: 4. Germline CDR1 and CDR2: SGHRS and YFSETQ. The CDR3 is made up of 13 amino acids. The sequenced part of the CDR3 DNA is TGCGCCAGCAGCGAAAACAGGGGTGAAAAA. It is translated as CASSENRGEK. In full, the CDR3 is CASSENRGEKLFF.

Concerning this clone itself: The read ends 3 residues shy of where the CDR3 ends; the end is completed using the germline J gene. The gene calls are TRBV27 and TRBJ1-5; D perhaps matches TRBD1 (6 bases). The CDR3 covers 13 residues. Germline CDR1 and CDR2: MNHEY and SMNVEV (reference sequence). The V and J ends lost 5 bases and 6 bases respectively, with 11 bases between them. The CDR3 here is CASSITGIQPQHF. The covered CDR3 bases are TGTGCCAGCAGTATAACAGGGATTCAGCCC.

By frequency, this clone registers large. The sequenced CDR3 bases are TGTGCCAGCAGCTTTGCGGGGAATTCACCC. It is translated as CASSFAGNSP. The full CDR3 sequence reads CASSFAGNSPLHF. The rearrangement links TRBV7-9 to TRBJ1-6, with no clear D. Coverage ceases 3 residues before the CDR3 finishes, and the germline J gene fills in the end. The V end was cut by 3 bases, the J end by 7 bases, with 7 bases between. The CDR3 spans 13 residues. Germline V gives CDR1 SEHNR, CDR2 FQNEAQ (reference sequence). Using reference TRBV7-9 and TRBJ1-6 for the parts outside the CDR3, the full variable domain is DTGVSQNPRHKITKRGQNVTFRCDPISEHNRLYWYRQTLGQGPEFLTYFQNEAQLEKSRLLSDRFSAERPKGSFSTLEIQRTEQGDSAMYLCASSFAGNSPLHFGNGTRLTVT.

Comment on this clone: The read stops 3 residues short of the end of the CDR3; the missing end is completed from the germline J gene. The chain is built from TRBV11-3 and TRBJ2-7; D may be TRBD2 (5 bases). The CDR3 loop spans 14 amino acids. Deletions cut 5 bases from V and 5 bases from J, with 16 bases between. The V gene's germline CDR1 is SGHNT and CDR2 YENEEA. The CDR3 sequence: CASSLSGLANEQYF. The sequenced CDR3 bases are TGTGCCAGCAGCCTTTCGGGCCTAGCCAACGAG.

This clone shows up as large (0.1 to 1%) by frequency. The missing CDR3 end, 3 residues past where the read stops, is filled in from the germline J gene. The V and J genes are TRBV14 and TRBJ2-3, with a possible D match to TRBD2 (6 bases). V dropped 4 bases and J dropped 4 bases, with 18 bases sitting between them. The CDR3 extends over 16 amino acids. Germline V gene lookup returns CDR1 SGHDN and CDR2 FVKESK. CDR3 region: CASSPGLYLGADTQYF. Partial CDR3 DNA: TGTGCCAGCAGCCCGGGACTTTATCTCGGCGCAGATACG.

Note on this clone: The missing CDR3 end, 3 residues past where the read stops, is filled in from the germline J gene. J is TRBJ2-6 and V is TRBV20-1; 10 bases are a match to TRBD2. The CDR3 runs to 18 residues. The germline gives CDR1 DFQATT, CDR2 SNEGSKA (reference sequence). Trimming cost V 2 bases and J 0 bases; bases outside gene matches: 7. CDR3 sequence reads: CSARLAGASSSGANVLTF. The part of the CDR3 DNA that was read is TGCAGTGCTAGACTAGCGGGGGCCAGTAGCTCTGGGGCCAACGTC.

This clone is deemed medium-sized by its frequency. Read sequence stops 3 residues before the CDR3 end, and the germline J gene provides the missing end. The J gene is TRBJ2-1, the V gene TRBV5-1; 7 bases align to TRBD1. With 4 bases clipped from V and 4 bases from J, the junction kept 5 bases outside the gene matches. CDR1 is SGHRS and CDR2 is YFSETQ in the germline V gene. The CDR3 contains 14 residues. The part of the CDR3 DNA that was read is TGCGCCAGCAGCGCTGGGACAGTTTACAATGAG. Its protein is CASSAGTVYNE. The full CDR3 protein reads CASSAGTVYNEQFF.

This clone is identified as medium-sized (0.01 to 0.1%) from frequency. The missing CDR3 end, 3 residues past where the read stops, is filled in from the germline J gene. The chain uses TRBV5-1 and TRBJ1-2, with D perhaps TRBD1 (5 bases). From germline, CDR1 is SGHRS and CDR2 YFSETQ. This CDR3 comprises 13 residues. The CDR3 bases that were read are TGCGCCAGCAGCTTGTATGAGGACAATAGC. As protein: CASSLYEDNS. The entire CDR3 sequence reads CASSLYEDNSYTF.

This clone counts as medium-sized (0.01 to 0.1%) by frequency. The observed sequence ends 3 residues before the CDR3 terminus, with the missing tail filled in from the germline J gene. This chain joins TRBV14 and TRBJ1-6; 10 positions agree with TRBD1. The CDR3 runs to 19 residues. Germline CDR1 reads SGHDN; CDR2 reads FVKESK. With 1 base clipped from V and 2 bases from J, the junction kept 8 bases outside the gene matches. The chain's CDR3 is CASSQGEGQGLPYNSPLHF. Incomplete CDR3 DNA: TGTGCCAGCAGCCAAGGAGAGGGACAGGGGCTTCCCTATAATTCACCC.

For this clone: The missing CDR3 end, 3 residues past where the read stops, is filled in from the germline J gene. This sequence joins TRBV20-1 and TRBJ2-7; 16 bases match TRBD2. The CDR3 length is 17 residues. With 3 bases clipped from V and 4 bases from J, the junction kept 9 bases outside the gene matches. Germline V CDR1 and CDR2: DFQATT, SNEGSKA (reference sequence). The CDR3 spells CSASSLGLAGGGYEQYF. CDR3 DNA, as far as it was read: TGCAGTGCTAGTAGCCTGGGACTAGCGGGGGGGGGATACGAG.

Judged by frequency, this clone is medium-sized. The sequenced CDR3 bases are TGTGCCAGCAGTCGACCATCTCTTTCCGGGGTCTACGAG. It specifies CASSRPSLSGVYE. The entire CDR3 reads CASSRPSLSGVYEQYF. The V call is TRBV2, the J call TRBJ2-7; weak D call: TRBD2 (5 bases). The CDR3 end is not reached by the read, which stops 3 residues before it; the germline J gene fills it in. The V and J ends lost 5 bases and 3 bases respectively, with 20 bases between them. There are 16 residues in the CDR3. Germline V gives CDR1 SNHLY, CDR2 FYNNEI.

By frequency, this clone is medium-sized. The CDR3 extends 3 residues past the end of the read, so its final part is completed from the germline J gene. The rearrangement joins TRBV4-1 to TRBJ1-1; maybe TRBD1 (6 bases). This CDR3 has 12 residues. Germline V gene sequence: CDR1 MGHRA, CDR2 YSYEKL. V gave up 3 bases and J gave up 7 bases, with 9 bases separating them. The sequenced CDR3 bases are TGCGCCAGCAGCCAGGGGGCGGATGAA. It yields the protein CASSQGADE. In full, the CDR3 reads CASSQGADEAFF.

This clone counts as medium-sized by frequency. Read coverage stops 3 residues before the CDR3 terminus; the germline J gene supplies the remainder. V gene TRBV28 combines with J gene TRBJ1-2; D unclear. The CDR3 runs 11 residues. CDR1 and CDR2 (germline): MDHEN, SYDVKM. The germline V and J ends were trimmed by 6 bases and 5 bases, with 7 bases remaining between them. The covered CDR3 bases are TGTGCCAGCAGCACAGTTTATGGC. Its translation: CASSTVYG. The full CDR3 is CASSTVYGYTF.

Frequency places this clone as medium-sized. The CDR3 end is not reached by the read, which stops 3 residues before it; the germline J gene fills it in. The chain links TRBV12-3 or TRBV12-4 to TRBJ2-3; tentative D call: TRBD2 (5 bases). With 8 bases removed from V and 1 base from J, the gap between germline ends came to 10 bases. CDR3 length: 13 residues. CDR3 amino acids: CASARRGTDTQYF. The sequenced CDR3 bases are TGTGCCAGCGCCCGGCGGGGCACAGATACG.

Frequency places this clone as large. From the germline J gene comes the end of the CDR3, since the read stops 3 residues before it. The genes are TRBV5-1 and TRBJ2-7; TRBD1 aligns across 8 bases. Trimming removed 0 bases from V and 4 bases from J; junction bases left unmatched: 15. Germline V gene sequence: CDR1 SGHRS, CDR2 YFSETQ. This CDR3 contains 18 residues. This CDR3 reads CASSLAPRAGTGLYEQYF. The CDR3 bases that were read are TGCGCCAGCAGCTTGGCCCCAAGGGCCGGGACAGGCCTTTACGAG. The full variable domain, completed using reference TRBV5-1 and TRBJ2-7, is KAGVTQTPRYLIKTRGQQVTLSCSPISGHRSVSWYQQTPGQGLQFLFEYFSETQRNKGNFPGRFSGRQFSNSRSEMNVSTLELGDSALYLCASSLAPRAGTGLYEQYFGPGTRLTVT.

This clone is identified as large from frequency. The CDR3 end lies 3 residues beyond the end of the read and is filled in from the germline J gene. The chain combines TRBV6-4 with TRBJ1-1, with 7 bases matching TRBD1. The CDR3 runs to 18 residues. The germline V gene encodes CDR1 MRHNA and CDR2 SNTAGT. With 2 bases clipped from V and 1 base from J, the junction kept 13 bases outside the gene matches. The covered CDR3 bases are TGTGCCAGCAGTGACATGGACAGGACGGGACTGGAGAACACTGAA. Protein sequence: CASSDMDRTGLENTE. The whole CDR3 protein reads CASSDMDRTGLENTEAFF.

This clone is deemed large by its frequency. The CDR3 extends 3 residues past the end of the read, so its final part is completed from the germline J gene. This chain links TRBV19 with TRBJ2-3; D not certain. V shed 5 bases and J shed 4 bases, with 10 bases lying between them. The germline gives CDR1 LNHDA, CDR2 SQIVND (reference sequence). CDR3 length: 13 residues. The DNA read from the CDR3 is TGTGCCAGTAGTTTTCTTTTCGCAGATACG. It specifies CASSFLFADT. The entire CDR3 reads CASSFLFADTQYF.

This clone counts as medium-sized by frequency. The CDR3 end is not reached by the read, which stops 3 residues before it; the germline J gene fills it in. J is TRBJ1-1 and V is TRBV27, with D maybe TRBD1 (5 bases). Between the trimmed V and J ends, which lost 2 bases and 4 bases, there was a span of 8 bases. The CDR3 totals 13 residues. The V gene's germline CDR1 is MNHEY and CDR2 SMNVEV (reference sequence). The CDR3 reads CASSLARGTEAFF. CDR3 DNA, as far as it was read: TGTGCCAGCAGTTTAGCTAGGGGCACTGAA.

This clone is identified as medium-sized from frequency. The observed sequence ends 3 residues before the CDR3 terminus, with the missing tail filled in from the germline J gene. The rearrangement links TRBV20-1 to TRBJ1-5, with 10 bases lining up with TRBD1. The CDR3 is 15 amino acids. The germline V gene encodes CDR1 DFQATT and CDR2 SNEGSKA (reference sequence). With V trimmed by 2 bases and J by 3 bases, 4 bases remained unmatched. The DNA read from the CDR3 is TGCAGTGCTAGACCCGGACAGGGGGTCAATCAGCCC. It yields the protein CSARPGQGVNQP. The entire CDR3 is CSARPGQGVNQPQHF.

Judged by frequency, this clone is medium-sized. Sequencing ends 3 residues short of the CDR3 end; the germline J gene provides the rest. This chain connects TRBV2 to TRBJ1-3, with D maybe TRBD1 (6 bases). Germline CDR1 is SNHLY and CDR2 is FYNNEI. The CDR3 sequence is 15 residues long. Between the trimmed V and J ends, which lost 7 bases and 0 bases, there was a span of 13 bases. The CDR3 bases that were read are TGTGCCAGCACCCCTACAGGGACCTCTGGAAACACC. Translating gives CASTPTGTSGNT. The full CDR3 protein is CASTPTGTSGNTIYF.